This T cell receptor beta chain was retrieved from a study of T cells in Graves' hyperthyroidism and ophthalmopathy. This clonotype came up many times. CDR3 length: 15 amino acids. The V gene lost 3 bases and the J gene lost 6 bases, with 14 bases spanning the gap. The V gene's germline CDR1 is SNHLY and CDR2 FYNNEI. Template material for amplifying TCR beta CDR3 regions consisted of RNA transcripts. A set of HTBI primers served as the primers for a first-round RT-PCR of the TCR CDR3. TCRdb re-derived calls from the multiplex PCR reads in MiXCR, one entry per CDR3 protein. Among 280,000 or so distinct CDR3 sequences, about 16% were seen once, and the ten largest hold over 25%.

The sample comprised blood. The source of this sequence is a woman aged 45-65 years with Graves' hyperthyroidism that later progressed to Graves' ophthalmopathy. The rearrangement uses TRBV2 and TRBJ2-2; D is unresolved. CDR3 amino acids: CASSDVRGPSGELFF. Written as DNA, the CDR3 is TGTGCCAGCAGTGATGTACGAGGCCCGTCCGGGGAGCTGTTTTTT. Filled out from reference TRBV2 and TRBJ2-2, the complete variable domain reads EPEVTQTPSHQVTQMGQEVILRCVPISNHLYFYWYRQILGQKVEFLVSFYNNEISEKSEIFDDQFSVERPDGSNFTLKIRSTKLEDSAMYFCASSDVRGPSGELFFGEGSRLTVL.